This record looks at one TCR beta chain sequence and its context. Profiled with immunoSEQ multiplex PCR; TCRdb holds only in-frame clones, not every one. The table has 300,000 to 350,000 clones, about 90% seen once; the top ten hold about 5%. The data were taken from a study of blood T cell repertoires in COVID-19. Turning to the study itself: Collection of acute and convalescent COVID-19 samples took place in the United States, Italy and Spain.

The ends lost 3 bases at V and 7 bases at J; junction bases unmatched: 0. From germline, CDR1 is SGHKS and CDR2 YYEKEE (reference sequence). This CDR3 spans 12 amino acids. This receptor was obtained from a man aged 25 to 45 who had recovered from COVID-19. Sequencing used PBMCs or T cells enriched from blood (not recorded which). The chain uses TRBV5-5 and TRBJ2-5; TRBD1 matches 10 bases. This chain's CDR3 is CASSWTGGTQYF. In nucleotides, the CDR3 is TGTGCCAGCAGCTGGACAGGGGGGACCCAGTACTTC. The whole variable domain, filled in from reference TRBV5-5 and TRBJ2-5, reads DAGVTQSPTHLIKTRGQQVTLRCSPISGHKSVSWYQQVLGQGPQFIFQYYEKEERGRGNFPDRFSARQFPNYSSELNVNALLLGDSALYLCASSWTGGTQYFGPGTRLLVL.